A selection of T cell receptor beta chains follows, all from one sample in a study of T cell repertoires in cytomegalovirus infection. TCRdb independently ran MiXCR on the reads; one entry per CDR3 protein. This table has under 200,000 distinct CDR3 sequences, 17% appearing once. The sample comprised CD8+ T cells from PBMCs. The receptor set was obtained from a human donor in good health (CMV status not recorded). Some clones in this sample may be carry-over from other donors' samples. CDR3s include the opening cysteine and the closing phenylalanine or tryptophan. The order of the fields is clone size, J gene, D gene, V gene, CDR3 DNA, CDR3 protein. The D gene is left open where the match is weak. Clone size is not always given. Where it is, it says once, few, many or a class for expanded clones.

>few|TRBJ2-7|TRBD1|TRBV10-3
TGTGCCATCAGCAGGGGGAAAGAAGAGCAGTACTTC
CAISRGKEEQYF
>few|TRBJ1-2|.|TRBV7-6
TGTGCCAGCAGCTTCTGGGCGGACCGACCCTATGGCTACACCTTC
CASSFWADRPYGYTF
>few|TRBJ2-2|.|TRBV7-3
TGTGCCAGCAGCTTAACGATAGCCGGGGAGCTGTTTTTT
CASSLTIAGELFF
>many|TRBJ2-3|.|TRBV7-2
TGTGCCAGCAGCTTAGGATCTCAGTCGGGTCATACGCAGTATTTT
CASSLGSQSGHTQYF
>many|TRBJ2-1|TRBD2|TRBV5-4
TGTGCCAGCAGCCCCGATGGGGGGGACTCCTACAATGAGCAGTTCTTC
CASSPDGGDSYNEQFF
>few|TRBJ2-1|.|TRBV7-8
TGTGCCAGCAGCCAGCAAGCGAGGCGTCGACTCTACAATGAGCAGTTCTTC
CASSQQARRRLYNEQFF
>.|TRBJ1-4|.|TRBV14
TGTGCCAGCAGCCAAGGAGTCGGGCCAGGGAGTGAAAAACTGTTTTTT
CASSQGVGPGSEKLFF
>few|TRBJ1-1|TRBD1|TRBV7-3
TGTGCCAGCTTACAGGGGGAGAACACTGAAGCTTTCTTT
CASLQGENTEAFF
>.|TRBJ2-1|.|TRBV7-9
TGTGCCAGCAGCAATACTGAGCAGTTCTTC
CASSNTEQFF
>few|TRBJ2-2|TRBD1|TRBV7-2
TGTGCCAGCAGCTACAGGGGGCTTGGCGGGGAGCTGTTTTTT
CASSYRGLGGELFF
>.|TRBJ2-7|.|TRBV15
TGTGCCACCAGCAGAGATGTGCGGGATGAGCAGTACTTC
CATSRDVRDEQYF
>many|TRBJ1-1|TRBD1|TRBV7-2
TGTGCCAGCGGTTTGGGAGGGGGCGGGACTGAAGCTTTCTTT
CASGLGGGGTEAFF
>.|TRBJ2-3|TRBD2|TRBV7-8
TGTGCCAGCAGCCCGAGACTAGCGTTTAATACGCAGTATTTT
CASSPRLAFNTQYF
>few|TRBJ1-2|TRBD1|TRBV7-9
TGTGCCAGCAGCTTAATTCCGGGACAGGTTTTGGGCTACACCTTC
CASSLIPGQVLGYTF
>many|TRBJ2-7|.|TRBV7-9
TGTGCCAGCAGCGAACAGGGCTCCTACGAGCAGTACTTC
CASSEQGSYEQYF
>.|TRBJ2-1|.|TRBV6-2/TRBV6-3
TGTGCCAGCAGTTACCCCTTGGAGGGGGGCTTGTACAATGAGCAGTTCTTC
CASSYPLEGGLYNEQFF
>.|TRBJ2-1|.|TRBV19
TGTGCCAGTAGTTCCCTCAGTAGGGTTAGCTCCTACAATGAGCAGTTCTTC
CASSSLSRVSSYNEQFF
>once|TRBJ2-3|.|TRBV6-1
TGTGCCAGCAGTGAAGAAACAGGAACAGATACGCAGTATTTT
CASSEETGTDTQYF
>.|TRBJ2-7|.|TRBV15
TGTGCCACCAGCAGAGTGCCCGGGATTGAGCAGTACTTC
CATSRVPGIEQYF
>many|TRBJ2-7|TRBD2|TRBV7-8
TGTGCCAGCAGCCCCTCTAGCGGGAGGGCCTACGAGCAGTACTTC
CASSPSSGRAYEQYF
>few|TRBJ2-5|.|TRBV29-1
TGCAGCGTTGGTCGGGGGGCTTTACAAGAGACCCAGTACTTC
CSVGRGALQETQYF
>.|TRBJ1-6|.|TRBV28
TGTGCCAGCAGTTTATGGCAAACCGGATCACCCCTCCACTTT
CASSLWQTGSPLHF
>few|TRBJ1-1|.|TRBV7-8
TGTGCCTCTACCTCAGGGTACGGTGCGAACACTGAAGCTTTCTTT
CASTSGYGANTEAFF
>few|TRBJ1-2|.|TRBV20-1
TGCAGTGCTAGCAGCCGGCTGGACGGTGTTAACTATGGCTACACCTTC
CSASSRLDGVNYGYTF
>few|TRBJ1-5|.|TRBV27
TGTGCCAGCAGCATAAGCAGGGGAAATCAGCCCCAGCATTTT
CASSISRGNQPQHF
>few|TRBJ1-4|.|TRBV7-9
TGTGCCAGCAGCTTTTCCGGGACTGGGGCAACTAATGAAAAACTGTTTTTT
CASSFSGTGATNEKLFF
>.|TRBJ2-1|TRBD2|TRBV12-3/TRBV12-4
TGTGCCAGCAGTTCCAGACTAGCGGGGGCCCCAGATGAGCAGTTCTTC
CASSSRLAGAPDEQFF
>few|TRBJ2-1|.|TRBV7-2
TGTGCCAGCAGCTTAGGTCCCACTAGGGGGTACAATGAGCAGTTCTTC
CASSLGPTRGYNEQFF
>few|TRBJ2-2|TRBD2|TRBV11-2
TGTGCCAGCAAGACGACTAGCGGCACCGGGGAGCTGTTTTTT
CASKTTSGTGELFF
>.|TRBJ2-5|.|TRBV28
TGTGCCAGCCGGGGGGATCAGGGGAGAGAGACCCAGTACTTC
CASRGDQGRETQYF
>.|TRBJ2-3|.|TRBV6-2/TRBV6-3
TGTGCCAGCAGTTACTCGACTAGGGACTTCACAGATACGCAGTATTTT
CASSYSTRDFTDTQYF
>.|TRBJ2-5|.|TRBV20-1
TGCAGTGCTAGAGATACCCTGATGACGACTCCCACTCTCCAAGAGACCCAGTACTTC
CSARDTLMTTPTLQETQYF
>.|TRBJ2-7|.|TRBV10-1
TGCGCCAGCAGTGCGGGACGGGATGTAGACGAGCAGTACTTC
CASSAGRDVDEQYF
>.|TRBJ2-7|.|TRBV7-9
TGTGCCACCTCTTTCAAGGGAAACGAGCAGTACTTC
CATSFKGNEQYF
>.|TRBJ2-2|TRBD2|TRBV14
TGTGCCAGCAGCCAAGATGGACGGACTAGCGGGAGGTCCCTAATAGCCCGGGAGCTGTTTTTT
CASSQDGRTSGRSLIARELFF
>.|TRBJ2-7|.|TRBV6-2/TRBV6-3
TGTGCCAGCAGTTACGCCGGGACACCTTCCTACGAGCAGTACTTC
CASSYAGTPSYEQYF
>.|TRBJ1-4|TRBD1|TRBV12-3/TRBV12-4
TGTGCCAGCAGTTTGCTCAGGGGTTCAGGGGGCTATCTAGTTGCAACTAATGAAAAACTGTTTTTT
CASSLLRGSGGYLVATNEKLFF
>few|TRBJ2-5|TRBD1|TRBV7-6
TGTGCCAGCAGCCCGGGGGACAGGGGAGGCTTGGAGACCCAGTACTTC
CASSPGDRGGLETQYF
>.|TRBJ2-3|.|TRBV7-8
TGTGCCAGCAGCGGCTGGGACTGGGGCTTGGCCTCTAGCACAGATACGCAGTATTTT
CASSGWDWGLASSTDTQYF
>few|TRBJ1-2|.|TRBV25-1
TGTGCCAGCAGTGACCAGCCCCGGGCAGGGGATGGCTACACCTTC
CASSDQPRAGDGYTF
>.|TRBJ2-2|.|TRBV12-3/TRBV12-4
TGTGCCAGCAGTACAGGGTCCGGGGAGCTGTTTTTT
CASSTGSGELFF
>.|TRBJ2-2|TRBD1|TRBV7-9
TGTGCCAGCAGCTTCGACAGGGGAGTTGACGGGGAGCTGTTTTTT
CASSFDRGVDGELFF
>.|TRBJ1-2|.|TRBV29-1
TGCAGCGTTGATTCGACAGTAGGGGTGGGCTATGGCTACACCTTC
CSVDSTVGVGYGYTF
>.|TRBJ2-7|.|TRBV2
TGTGCCAGCAGTGAAGCCTGGCAGGCCACCTACGAGCAGTACTTC
CASSEAWQATYEQYF
>many|TRBJ2-1|TRBD2|TRBV7-2
TGTGCCACCCGTTCTAGCGGTGCTTGGTTGGATGAGCAGTTCTTC
CATRSSGAWLDEQFF
>.|TRBJ2-6|.|TRBV9
TGTGCCAGCAGCGTCCAAAGTGGGGCCAACGTCCTGACTTTC
CASSVQSGANVLTF
>.|TRBJ2-1|TRBD2|TRBV20-1
TGCAGTGCTAGGACTAGCGGGGCTGAGCAGTTCTTC
CSARTSGAEQFF
>few|TRBJ1-1|.|TRBV11-1
TGTGCCAGCAGTTCCCAGCTGAACACTGAAGCTTTCTTT
CASSSQLNTEAFF
>.|TRBJ2-7|.|TRBV7-2
TGTGCCAGCAGCTTAAGGCAGGTCTACGAGCAGTACTTC
CASSLRQVYEQYF